This T cell receptor beta chain comes out of a study of blood T cells in healthy people across ages. The V gene lost 1 base and the J gene lost 0 bases, with 11 bases spanning the gap. Germline V gene data show CDR1 as SGHVS and CDR2 as FNYEAQ. The CDR3 has 16 residues. Regarding the study as a whole: What prevented conclusive comparison of naive and antigen-experienced cells was that PBMCs were unsorted. Compared with aged donors, long-lived donors showed fewer expanded clones, suggesting selection. Age showed a roughly linear inverse relationship with TCR beta diversity per million T cells.

With a J-beta primer mix and a sample-barcoded 5' primer, a second PCR ran roughly 7 to 11 cycles. TCRdb re-derived calls from the 5' RACE reads in MiXCR, one entry per CDR3 protein. The sample has 850,000 to 1,300,000 distinct CDR3 sequences, more than 35% seen once; the top ten hold around 18%. In its sample, this clonotype was seen a few times. Its antigen is unidentified. Specimen: blood. The chain links TRBV7-6 to TRBJ2-3; D gene ambiguous. The clonotype comes from a woman aged 60-75 years in good health. The CDR3 reads CASSLESTYSTDTQYF. The CDR3 DNA follows: TGTGCCAGCAGCTTAGAGTCTACTTATAGCACAGATACGCAGTATTTT.